The 7 T cell receptor beta chains reported below all come from one sample, sequenced in a study of neurological immune-mediated disorders. In TCRdb, the 5' RACE reads were re-called with MiXCR into one record per CDR3 protein. The sample holds roughly 65,000 distinct CDR3 sequences; approximately 5.1% are singletons and the top ten take 5.6%. The sequenced material came from PBMCs. The receptors stem from a human donor with multiple sclerosis. The donor label of this sample is uncertain.

This clonotype was observed many times. This chain links TRBV20-1 with TRBJ1-2, with 10 bases identical to TRBD1. Germline V gene data show CDR1 as DFQATT and CDR2 as SNEGSKA (reference sequence). The J segment lost 2 bases and the V segment lost 0 bases, leaving 3 bases of the junction unmatched. This CDR3 has 15 amino acids. For the CDR3, the DNA is TGCAGTGCTAGAGAGCCGGGACAGGGGAACTATGGCTACACCTTC. As protein: CSAREPGQGNYGYTF.

This clonotype was seen at least ten times. This chain uses TRBV5-1 with TRBJ2-2; weak D call: TRBD1 (5 bases). CDR1 and CDR2 from the germline V gene are SGHRS and YFSETQ. CDR3 length equals 17 residues. The ends were cut back, 1 base at V and 6 bases at J, with 19 bases in the middle. The DNA for the CDR3 is TGCGCCAGCAGCTTGAATGGGGCGATGGGTAGCCCCGGGGAGCTGTTTTTT. Its protein product is CASSLNGAMGSPGELFF.

This clonotype occurred many times. One end of the junction fails to match germline, which may point to a read error. The rearrangement links TRBV29-1 to TRBJ2-5; the D gene is possibly TRBD2 (6 bases). The CDR3 runs to 15 residues. Germline V lookup: CDR1 SQVTM, CDR2 ANQGSEA. CDR3 residues: CSVSPGLLDQETQYF. In DNA, the CDR3 is TGCAGCGTCTCCCCGGGACTCTTAGACCAGGAGACCCAGTACTTC.

This clonotype was observed at least ten times. The CDR3 nucleotides read TGTGCCATCAAAAGACAGGTTTTCTCTGGAAACACCATATATTTT. It specifies CAIKRQVFSGNTIYF. The rearrangement joins TRBV10-3 to TRBJ1-3; TRBD1 is a possible D gene (6 bases). Germline V gene lookup returns CDR1 ENHRY and CDR2 SYGVKD. V was pared by 7 bases and J by 0 bases, with 13 bases between. The CDR3 length is 15 residues.

This clonotype was recorded many times. The chain combines TRBV7-9 with TRBJ2-7, with unresolved D. Germline lookup yields CDR1 SEHNR and CDR2 FQNEAQ (reference sequence). The CDR3 has 13 residues. Trimming left V 5 bases short and J 3 bases short, with 11 bases between. The DNA for the CDR3 is TGTGCCAGCAGCGCCGTCGACGACTACGAGCAGTACTTC. The encoded protein is CASSAVDDYEQYF.

This clonotype was recorded many times. The chain recombines TRBV5-1 with TRBJ2-7; D is uncertain. The germline gives CDR1 SGHRS, CDR2 YFSETQ. V lost 1 base to trimming and J lost 1 base, with 12 bases between them. The CDR3 is made up of 15 amino acids. CDR3 bases: TGCGCCAGCAGCTTGAGTCGGACGGTATCCTACGAGCAGTACTTC. It encodes CASSLSRTVSYEQYF.

This chain connects TRBV11-2 to TRBJ2-1; D tentatively reads TRBD1 or TRBD2 (6 bases each). This CDR3 has 17 amino acids. Germline CDR1 is SGHAT and CDR2 is FQNNGV. V was clipped by 1 base and J by 5 bases, with 18 bases between them. The CDR3 DNA follows: TGTGCCAGCAGCTTAGTCTTGAGGGGGGCTAGCAACAATGAGCAGTTCTTC. Translating it yields CASSLVLRGASNNEQFF. Filled out from reference TRBV11-2 and TRBJ2-1, the complete variable domain reads EAGVAQSPRYKIIEKRQSVAFWCNPISGHATLYWYQQILGQGPKLLIQFQNNGVVDDSQLPKDRFSAERLKGVDSTLKIQPAKLEDSAVYLCASSLVLRGASNNEQFFGPGTRLTVL.